The sequence of this T cell receptor (beta chain) was determined in a study of technical replicates of blood from a few donors. The data were produced by immunoSEQ multiplex PCR, yet TCRdb's version contains in-frame clones alone and is incomplete. The sample has 8,500 to 13,000 clones; 94% are singletons. This clone was seen a handful of times. V lost 7 bases, J lost 3 bases, and 9 bases stayed unmatched. CDR1 is SNHLY and CDR2 is FYNNEI in the germline V gene. The CDR3 is made up of 15 amino acids. The rearrangement joins TRBV2 to TRBJ2-7, with 10 bases lining up with TRBD1. The TCR sequence derives from a human donor in good health. Sequenced sample: PBMCs. This CDR3 reads CASKEGTGEYYEQYF. The CDR3 DNA follows: TGTGCCAGCAAGGAGGGGACAGGGGAATACTACGAGCAGTACTTC.